These 8 T cell receptor beta chains were all obtained from the same sample, sequenced in a study of beta chain features in type 1 diabetes. Sequencing targeted expressed TCRB transcripts, as all isolated RNA had been reverse transcribed. TCRdb's table, derived via immunoSEQ multiplex PCR, lists solely in-frame clones and lacks some. The sample has about 260,000 clones, approximately 20% seen once. Study findings and constraints: Shorter TCRB CDR3s, moderately but significantly so, marked every one of the four CD4+ subsets in Type 1 diabetes patients.

These TCRs' antigens remain unknown. Material for sequencing was naive CD4+ T cells from blood. Source of these receptors: a woman aged 40 to 50 with type 1 diabetes.

The V call is TRBV27, the J call TRBJ1-2; 7 nucleotides align to TRBD1. This CDR3 region has 15 residues. Germline-derived CDR1 and CDR2 are MNHEY and SMNVEV (reference sequence). Germline trimming cut 5 bases from V and 0 bases from J; bases unmatched to any gene: 6. CDR3 DNA sequence: TGTGCCAGCAGTAGAGACAGGGCCGCTAACTATGGCTACACCTTC. It codes for CASSRDRAANYGYTF.

There are a few counts of this clone. This chain links TRBV7-8 with TRBJ1-2; TRBD1 matches 10 bases. CDR1 and CDR2 (germline): SGHVS, FQNEAQ. With V trimmed by 0 bases and J by 2 bases, 3 bases remained unmatched. The CDR3 runs 16 residues. The CDR3 loop is CASSLARTGGNYGYTF. The DNA for the CDR3 is TGTGCCAGCAGCTTAGCCCGGACAGGGGGGAACTATGGCTACACCTTC.

There are a few counts of this clone. This rearrangement joins TRBV6-5 to TRBJ2-2, with TRBD1 matching 7 bases. This CDR3 contains 15 residues. V dropped 0 bases and J dropped 6; count of bases not matched to a gene: 4. Germline loops: CDR1 MNHEY, CDR2 SVGAGI. The CDR3 DNA reads TGTGCCAGCAGTTACTCGACAGGGTTAGCCGGGGAGCTGTTTTTT. Translation gives CASSYSTGLAGELFF.

The gene calls are TRBV7-8 and TRBJ2-6; TRBD1 aligns across 7 bases. The V segment lost 6 bases and the J segment 1 base; nucleotides outside the gene matches: 9. From germline, CDR1 is SGHVS and CDR2 FQNEAQ. CDR3 length: 17 amino acids. The CDR3 DNA follows: TGTGCCAGCAGTCGACAGGGCCCCCGATCTGGGGCCAACGTCCTGACTTTC. It is translated as CASSRQGPRSGANVLTF.

CDR3 DNA sequence: TGTGCCAGCAGCTTAACGGGACAGGGAAACATTCAGTACTTC. Encoded protein: CASSLTGQGNIQYF. The rearrangement uses TRBV7-3 and TRBJ2-4, with 9 nucleotides matching TRBD1. CDR1 and CDR2 from the germline V gene are SGHTA and FQGTGA. With V trimmed by 0 bases and J by 6 bases, 0 bases remained unmatched. The CDR3 loop spans 14 amino acids.

The chain couples TRBV7-3 to TRBJ1-2; D unresolved. Between the trimmed V and J ends, which lost 5 bases and 4 bases, there was a span of 20 bases. The CDR3 totals 16 residues. Germline V lookup: CDR1 SGHTA, CDR2 FQGTGA. CDR3 amino acids: CASSPYVGLAAYGYTF. The CDR3 DNA sequence: TGTGCCAGCAGCCCCTATGTAGGATTGGCGGCCTATGGCTACACCTTC.

The chain links TRBV7-3 to TRBJ1-1, with D uncertain. Germline assignment: CDR1 SGHTA and CDR2 FQGTGA. This CDR3 comprises 14 residues. Trimming took 6 bases from V and 5 from J, leaving 16 bases between them. The DNA for the CDR3 is TGTGCCAGCAGGGCTCCGGGAAGCGGGACTGAAGCTTTCTTT. It codes for CASRAPGSGTEAFF.

V is TRBV5-1 and J is TRBJ1-1, with TRBD1 as a possible D gene (5 bases). Germline V CDR1 and CDR2: SGHRS, YFSETQ. V dropped 3 bases and J dropped 1 base, with 7 bases sitting between them. The CDR3 has 13 residues. The CDR3 here is CASSWGGNTEAFF. The CDR3, as DNA: TGCGCCAGCAGCTGGGGGGGGAACACTGAAGCTTTCTTT.